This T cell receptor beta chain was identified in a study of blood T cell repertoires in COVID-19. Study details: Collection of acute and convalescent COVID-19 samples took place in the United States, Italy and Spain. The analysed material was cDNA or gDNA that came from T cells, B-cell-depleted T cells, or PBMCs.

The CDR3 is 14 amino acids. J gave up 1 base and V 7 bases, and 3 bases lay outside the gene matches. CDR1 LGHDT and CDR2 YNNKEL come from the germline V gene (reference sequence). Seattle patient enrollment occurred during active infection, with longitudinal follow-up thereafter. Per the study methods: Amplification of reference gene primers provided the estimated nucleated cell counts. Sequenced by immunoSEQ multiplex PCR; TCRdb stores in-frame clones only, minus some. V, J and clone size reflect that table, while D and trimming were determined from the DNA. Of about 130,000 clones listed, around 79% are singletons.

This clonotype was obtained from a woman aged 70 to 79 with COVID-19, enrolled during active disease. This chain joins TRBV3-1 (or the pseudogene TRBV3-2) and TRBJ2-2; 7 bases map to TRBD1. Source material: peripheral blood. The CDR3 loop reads CASTWTGNTGELFF. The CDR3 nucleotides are TGTGCCAGCACATGGACAGGGAACACCGGGGAGCTGTTTTTT.